The 31 T cell receptor beta chains below all came from one sample that was sequenced in a study of cytomegalovirus exposure and HLA in healthy donors. In the PCR, 60 Vbeta and 13 Jbeta primers were used. The table came from immunoSEQ multiplex PCR; TCRdb's copy has only in-frame clones and leaves some out. The sample has around 96,000 clones, about 84% seen once. Sequencing used PBMCs. These receptors originate from a man younger than 35 in good health and CMV-seronegative.

The J gene is TRBJ1-1, the V gene TRBV5-4; 9 bases align to TRBD1. This CDR3 contains 14 residues. Germline CDR1 and CDR2: SGHNT and YYREEE (reference sequence). J was trimmed by 5 bases and V by 2 bases; bases with no gene match: 4. Written as DNA, the CDR3 is TGTGCCAGCAGCTTTGACAGGGGGTTTACTGAAGCTTTCTTT. This gives the protein CASSFDRGFTEAFF.

V gene TRBV28 combines with J gene TRBJ1-2, with D perhaps matching TRBD1 (5 bases). Trimming took off 2 bases at V and 0 bases at J, with 16 bases between the two ends. CDR3 size: 17 residues. CDR1 and CDR2 (germline): MDHEN, SYDVKM. This CDR3 reads CASSLVWSRATNYGYTF. The CDR3 DNA is TGTGCCAGCAGTTTAGTGTGGTCCAGGGCCACTAACTATGGCTACACCTTC.

This clone was seen once. V usage is TRBV25-1 and J usage is TRBJ1-2; 9 nucleotides line up with TRBD1. Per the germline V gene, CDR1 is MGHDK and CDR2 is SYGVNS. With V trimmed by 4 bases and J by 0 bases, 6 bases remained unmatched. The CDR3 runs 16 residues. In DNA form, the CDR3 reads TGTGCCAGCAGTGTCACAGGGGGCGCTTCTAACTATGGCTACACCTTC. Amino acid sequence: CASSVTGGASNYGYTF.

This sequence joins TRBV9 and TRBJ1-1; D is uncertain. Germline CDR1 is SGDLS and CDR2 is YYNGEE. This CDR3 comprises 13 residues. V was shortened by 3 bases and J by 3 bases, with 9 bases between the two germline ends. Here the CDR3 reads CASSGDFDTEAFF. CDR3 DNA: TGTGCCAGCAGCGGAGATTTCGACACTGAAGCTTTCTTT.

The gene calls are TRBV5-1 and TRBJ2-3, with a possible D match to TRBD1 (5 bases). CDR1 and CDR2 (germline): SGHRS, YFSETQ. CDR3 length equals 15 residues. V was trimmed by 0 bases and J by 0 bases, leaving 8 bases between them. The CDR3 bases are TGCGCCAGCAGCTTGGATGGGGCAAGCACAGATACGCAGTATTTT. As protein: CASSLDGASTDTQYF. Based on the CDR3 plus reference TRBV5-1 and TRBJ2-3, the full variable domain is KAGVTQTPRYLIKTRGQQVTLSCSPISGHRSVSWYQQTPGQGLQFLFEYFSETQRNKGNFPGRFSGRQFSNSRSEMNVSTLELGDSALYLCASSLDGASTDTQYFGPGTRLTVL.

The chain recombines TRBV10-3 with TRBJ1-2, with unresolved D. Trimming removed 0 bases at V and 5 bases at J, with 4 bases between. The CDR3 is 12 residues long. Germline CDR1 is ENHRY and CDR2 is SYGVKD. CDR3 region: CAISESRYGYTF. CDR3 DNA sequence: TGTGCCATCAGTGAGTCGAGATATGGCTACACCTTC.

V usage is TRBV7-3 and J usage is TRBJ1-2; 8 positions match TRBD1. The germline gives CDR1 SGHTA, CDR2 FQGTGA. This CDR3 has 17 residues. Unmatched junction bases numbered 11, after V lost 2 bases and J lost 3 bases. CDR3 in DNA: TGTGCCAGCAGCTTAGACCCCGGGACAGGTCTTTACTATGGCTACACCTTC. Amino acids: CASSLDPGTGLYYGYTF.

The chain uses TRBV4-1 and TRBJ1-5, with D possibly TRBD1 on 5 matching bases. From germline, CDR1 is MGHRA and CDR2 YSYEKL. The V end was cut by 2 bases, the J end by 3 bases, with 11 bases between. The CDR3 sequence is 15 residues long. CDR3 sequence: CASSQQGNDNQPQHF. In DNA form, the CDR3 reads TGCGCCAGCAGCCAACAGGGAAATGACAATCAGCCCCAGCATTTT.

The CDR3: CASIQTGGGDQPQHF. DNA of the CDR3: TGTGCCAGCATCCAAACAGGTGGGGGGGATCAGCCCCAGCATTTT. The chain joins TRBV6-5 to TRBJ1-5, with a tentative D call TRBD1 (5 bases). Germline V lookup: CDR1 MNHEY, CDR2 SVGAGI. The germline V and J ends were trimmed by 7 bases and 5 bases, with 18 bases remaining between them. This CDR3 region has 15 residues.

The gene calls are TRBV5-4 and TRBJ1-1; 10 positions agree with TRBD1. Germline CDR1 reads SGHNT; CDR2 reads YYREEE (reference sequence). The V segment lost 0 bases and the J segment 1 base; nucleotides outside the gene matches: 9. The CDR3 covers 18 residues. CDR3 region: CASSLGWAGQGGNTEAFF. The CDR3 DNA reads as TGTGCCAGCAGCTTGGGGTGGGCCGGACAGGGGGGGAACACTGAAGCTTTCTTT.

This chain joins TRBV4-1 and TRBJ1-5, with a tentative D call TRBD1 (5 bases). CDR1 and CDR2 from the germline V gene are MGHRA and YSYEKL. The CDR3 contains 15 residues. V lost 1 base to trimming and J lost 3 bases, with 10 bases between them. The CDR3 spells CASSQGAGSNQPQHF. The CDR3 coding sequence is TGCGCCAGCAGCCAAGGCGCAGGGTCCAATCAGCCCCAGCATTTT.

This rearrangement joins TRBV5-1 to TRBJ2-3; D unclear. The CDR3 is made up of 16 amino acids. Trimming left V 0 bases short and J 2 bases short, with 13 bases between. The germline V gene encodes CDR1 SGHRS and CDR2 YFSETQ. The CDR3 DNA reads as TGCGCCAGCAGCTTGGGAGCTGCGGTGCTCACAGATACGCAGTATTTT. This codes for CASSLGAAVLTDTQYF.

This rearrangement joins TRBV10-3 to TRBJ1-1; 8 bases are shared with TRBD1. V was pared by 4 bases and J by 2 bases, with 9 bases of the junction left unmatched. Germline-derived CDR1 and CDR2 are ENHRY and SYGVKD. The CDR3 is 16 residues long. CDR3 loop: CAISGTPAGGNTEAFF. Here the CDR3 DNA reads TGTGCCATCAGTGGGACCCCGGCAGGGGGCAACACTGAAGCTTTCTTT.

The chain employs TRBV6-1 and TRBJ2-5, with D uncertain. Trimming stripped 6 bases from V and 5 bases from J, with 7 bases between. Germline CDR1 reads MNHNS; CDR2 reads SASEGT. This CDR3 is built from 11 residues. The CDR3 DNA follows: TGTGCCAGCAGGCGAGGTGAGACCCAGTACTTC. As protein: CASRRGETQYF.

CDR3 loop: CASSHGRVAWEQYF. CDR3 in DNA: TGTGCCAGCAGCCACGGCAGGGTGGCGTGGGAGCAGTACTTC. The genes are TRBV14 and TRBJ2-7, with D perhaps TRBD1 (5 bases). Germline-derived CDR1 and CDR2 are SGHDN and FVKESK. V dropped 3 bases and J dropped 7 bases, with 16 bases sitting between them. This CDR3 spans 14 amino acids.

The chain carries TRBV27 and TRBJ1-1, with TRBD1 as a possible D gene (5 bases). The germline V gene has CDR1 MNHEY and CDR2 SMNVEV (reference sequence). CDR3 length: 14 amino acids. V was trimmed by 2 bases and J by 5 bases, leaving 12 bases between them. CDR3 loop: CASSLTHGGTEAFF. For the CDR3, the DNA is TGTGCCAGCAGTTTAACTCATGGGGGGACTGAAGCTTTCTTT.

The chain links TRBV11-3 to TRBJ2-2; 7 nucleotides match TRBD1. The V gene's germline CDR1 is SGHNT and CDR2 YENEEA. The CDR3 sequence is 15 residues long. The V gene end was trimmed by 6 bases and the J gene end by 0 bases; junction bases not matched to a gene: 4. The chain's CDR3 is CASRATGTNTGELFF. The DNA for the CDR3 is TGTGCCAGCAGGGCGACAGGGACGAACACCGGGGAGCTGTTTTTT.

The chain uses TRBV10-3 and TRBJ2-1, with 10 bases lining up with TRBD1. Germline V CDR1 and CDR2: ENHRY, SYGVKD. Trimming cost V 4 bases and J 4 bases; bases outside gene matches: 4. This CDR3 contains 15 residues. CDR3 DNA: TGTGCCATCAGTGGTCGGACAGGGGGGTACAATGAGCAGTTCTTC. It specifies CAISGRTGGYNEQFF.

The CDR3 loop is CASSLEEWAGNTEAFF. CDR3 coding DNA: TGTGCCAGCAGCTTGGAAGAATGGGCGGGGAACACTGAAGCTTTCTTT. This chain uses TRBV5-5 with TRBJ1-1; D unresolved. With 0 bases removed from V and 1 base from J, the gap between germline ends came to 13 bases. The CDR3 is 16 residues long. CDR1 is SGHKS, CDR2 YYEKEE, per germline (reference sequence).

This sequence joins TRBV19 and TRBJ1-5; no clear D. Deletions cut 6 bases from V and 3 bases from J, with 9 bases between. The CDR3 runs 13 residues. The V gene's germline CDR1 is LNHDA and CDR2 SQIVND (reference sequence). The CDR3 is CASRGAFNQPQHF. CDR3 nucleotide sequence: TGTGCCAGTAGGGGAGCATTCAATCAGCCCCAGCATTTT. Based on the CDR3 plus reference TRBV19 and TRBJ1-5, the full variable domain is DGGITQSPKYLFRKEGQNVTLSCEQNLNHDAMYWYRQDPGQGLRLIYYSQIVNDFQKGDIAEGYSVSREKKESFPLTVTSAQKNPTAFYLCASRGAFNQPQHFGDGTRLSIL.

The V and J genes are TRBV19 and TRBJ2-6, with 7 positions matching TRBD1. The CDR3 loop spans 17 amino acids. In germline, CDR1 is LNHDA, CDR2 SQIVND (reference sequence). V lost 3 bases to trimming and J lost 0 bases; unmatched junction nucleotides: 5. The CDR3 bases are TGTGCCAGTAGTATGGGACAGACCAGCTCTGGGGCCAACGTCCTGACTTTC. Translated, it gives CASSMGQTSSGANVLTF.

The chain uses TRBV27 and TRBJ2-7; the D gene is possibly TRBD2 (6 bases). The CDR3 totals 14 residues. Trimming cost V 5 bases and J 1 base, with 12 bases left between them. CDR1 is MNHEY and CDR2 is SMNVEV in the germline V gene (reference sequence). CDR3 region: CASSPGTYSYEQYF. The CDR3 nucleotides read TGTGCCAGCAGTCCCGGGACTTATTCCTACGAGCAGTACTTC.

V and J are TRBV11-3 and TRBJ2-3, with a possible D match to TRBD2 (6 bases). Germline V gene sequence: CDR1 SGHNT, CDR2 YENEEA. Trimming took 1 base from V and 5 from J, leaving 10 bases between them. CDR3 length equals 14 residues. The CDR3 spells CASSLGSGGDTQYF. The CDR3 coding sequence is TGTGCCAGCAGCTTAGGTAGCGGAGGAGATACGCAGTATTTT.

The J gene is TRBJ2-3, the V gene TRBV14; D not certain. Trimming left V 0 bases short and J 2 bases short, with 12 bases between. The CDR3 is 16 residues long. Germline loops: CDR1 SGHDN, CDR2 FVKESK. Written as DNA, the CDR3 is TGTGCCAGCAGCCAAGATCGTGGGCAGATCACAGATACGCAGTATTTT. This gives the protein CASSQDRGQITDTQYF.

The V and J genes are TRBV19 and TRBJ1-5; weak D call: TRBD1 (6 bases). V lost 4 bases, J lost 4 bases, and 14 bases lay in between. The length of the CDR3 is 15 residues. Germline assignment: CDR1 LNHDA and CDR2 SQIVND (reference sequence). CDR3 amino acids: CASSRGRAGNQPQHF. CDR3 DNA: TGTGCCAGTAGTAGGGGGCGCGCAGGAAATCAGCCCCAGCATTTT.

This chain connects TRBV7-2 to TRBJ2-3, with unresolved D. Germline loops: CDR1 SGHTA, CDR2 FQGNSA. The V end was cut by 1 base, the J end by 6 bases, with 8 bases between. The length of the CDR3 is 13 residues. The CDR3 region is CASSLVLRDTQYF. The CDR3 nucleotides read TGTGCCAGCAGCTTAGTCCTGAGGGATACGCAGTATTTT.

This chain links TRBV29-1 with TRBJ1-2; TRBD1 aligns across 7 bases. There are 12 residues in the CDR3. CDR1 and CDR2 (germline): SQVTM, ANQGSEA. V dropped 6 bases and J dropped 3; count of bases not matched to a gene: 4. The chain's CDR3 is CSVAGTDYGYTF. CDR3 nucleotide sequence: TGCAGCGTCGCAGGGACAGACTATGGCTACACCTTC.

In the case of this clone: Germline is not matched at one junction end, which may reflect a read error. The V and J genes are TRBV7-9 and TRBJ1-4; 10 bases map to TRBD1. The CDR3 is made up of 16 amino acids. Per germline, CDR1 SEHNR and CDR2 FQNEAQ (reference sequence). CDR3 region: CSSSSLDRGRDEKLFF. CDR3 nucleotide sequence: TGTTCCAGCAGCTCCCTTGACAGGGGGCGCGATGAAAAACTGTTTTTT.

This clone was seen once. This chain connects TRBV18 to TRBJ1-1; TRBD1 is a possible D gene (6 bases). This CDR3 has 14 amino acids. The V and J ends lost 3 bases and 1 base respectively, with 9 bases between them. Germline CDR1 and CDR2: KGHSH and LQKENI. The CDR3 loop is CASSPTGSNTEAFF. As DNA, the CDR3 is TGTGCCAGCTCACCGACAGGATCGAACACTGAAGCTTTCTTT.

This clone was seen a single time. The rearrangement joins TRBV6-5 to TRBJ1-4; 8 positions agree with TRBD1. Germline-derived CDR1 and CDR2 are MNHEY and SVGAGI. The V segment lost 11 bases and the J segment 1 base; nucleotides outside the gene matches: 9. The CDR3 consists of 15 residues. The CDR3 sequence: CALQGVAQTNEKLFF. The DNA of the CDR3 is TGTGCCCTACAGGGGGTCGCGCAAACTAATGAAAAACTGTTTTTT.

The sample holds one count of this clone. This chain connects TRBV13 to TRBJ2-1; D is unresolved. The CDR3 has 11 amino acids. CDR1 is PRHDT and CDR2 is FYEKMQ in the germline V gene (reference sequence). Trimming removed 1 base at V and 10 bases at J, with 5 bases between. CDR3 sequence reads: CASSLDGEQFF. Written as DNA, the CDR3 is TGTGCCAGCAGCTTAGACGGGGAGCAGTTCTTC.